This TCR beta chain was obtained from a study of tumor and adjacent non-tumor tissue in lung cancer. Three rounds of nested PCR, following a modified ARM-PCR protocol, produced the TCRbeta library. TCRdb analysed the multiplex PCR reads with MiXCR anew, one entry per CDR3 protein. Seen here are 100,000 to 150,000 distinct CDR3 sequences, 66% observed once, and the top ten hold roughly 13%. The germline CDR1 and CDR2 sequences are MNHNS and SASEGT. CDR3 length: 13 amino acids. Trimming left V 1 base short and J 13 bases short, with 16 bases between. RNA was extracted from bulk tissue without any cell sorting.

Sample: lung tumor tissue. The gene calls are TRBV6-1 and TRBJ1-1; D is ambiguous. The TCR originated in a man aged 30 to 39 with non-small cell lung cancer. The CDR3 coding sequence is TGTGCCAGCAGTGAAGGCTGGCAGGAGGAGGATTTCTTT. This gives the protein CASSEGWQEEDFF.